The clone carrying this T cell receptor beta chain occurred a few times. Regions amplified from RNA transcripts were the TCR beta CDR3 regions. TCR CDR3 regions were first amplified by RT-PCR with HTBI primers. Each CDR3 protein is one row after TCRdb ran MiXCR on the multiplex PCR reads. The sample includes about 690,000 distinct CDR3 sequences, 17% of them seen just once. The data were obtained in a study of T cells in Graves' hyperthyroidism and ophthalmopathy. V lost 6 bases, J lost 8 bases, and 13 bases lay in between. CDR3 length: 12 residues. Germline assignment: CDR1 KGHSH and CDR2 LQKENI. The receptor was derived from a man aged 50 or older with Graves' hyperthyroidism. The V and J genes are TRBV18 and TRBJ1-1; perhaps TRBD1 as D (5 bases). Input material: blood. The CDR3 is CASSLQTVEAFF. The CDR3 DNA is TGTGCCAGCTCCCTTCAGACAGTAGAAGCTTTCTTT. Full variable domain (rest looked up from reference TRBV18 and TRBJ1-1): NAGVMQNPRHLVRRRGQEARLRCSPMKGHSHVYWYRQLPEEGLKFMVYLQKENIIDESGMPKERFSAEFPKEGPSILRIQQVVRGDSAAYFCASSLQTVEAFFGQGTRLTVV.